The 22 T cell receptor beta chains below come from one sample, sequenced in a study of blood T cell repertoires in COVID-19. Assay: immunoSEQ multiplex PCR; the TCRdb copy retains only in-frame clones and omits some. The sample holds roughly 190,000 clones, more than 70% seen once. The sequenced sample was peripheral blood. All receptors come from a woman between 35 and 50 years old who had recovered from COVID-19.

The CDR3 DNA reads TGTGCCACCTCACTAGGGGGTGGCACAGATACGCAGTATTTT. Protein sequence: CATSLGGGTDTQYF. The chain recombines TRBV6-5 with TRBJ2-3; D is perhaps TRBD1 (6 bases). The CDR3 runs 14 residues. Germline V gene lookup returns CDR1 MNHEY and CDR2 SVGAGI. V was clipped by 10 bases and J by 1 base, with 15 bases between them.

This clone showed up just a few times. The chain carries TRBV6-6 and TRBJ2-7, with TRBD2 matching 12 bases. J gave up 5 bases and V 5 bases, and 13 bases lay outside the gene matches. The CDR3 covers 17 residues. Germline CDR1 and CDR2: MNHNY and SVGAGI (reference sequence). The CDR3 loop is CASSPSGLAGPKHEQYF. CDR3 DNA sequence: TGTGCCAGCAGTCCAAGCGGACTAGCGGGACCCAAGCACGAGCAGTACTTC.

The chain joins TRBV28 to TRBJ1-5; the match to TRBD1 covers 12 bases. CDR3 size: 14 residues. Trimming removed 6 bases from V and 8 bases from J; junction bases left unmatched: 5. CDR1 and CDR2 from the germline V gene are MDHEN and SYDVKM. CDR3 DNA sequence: TGTGCCAGCAGCTGGGACAGGGGGCGGGAGCCCCAGCATTTT. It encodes CASSWDRGREPQHF.

The CDR3 coding sequence is TGTGCCAGCAGCTACGGGACAGGGTCTGGGTACAATGAGCAGTTCTTC. Its protein is CASSYGTGSGYNEQFF. The chain has TRBV7-2 and TRBJ2-1; 9 positions agree with TRBD1. The CDR3 is 16 residues long. Trimming removed 4 bases from V and 4 bases from J; junction bases left unmatched: 8. Germline values: CDR1 SGHTA, CDR2 FQGNSA. The full variable domain, in which reference TRBV7-2 and TRBJ2-1 provide the parts outside the CDR3, is GAGVSQSPSNKVTEKGKDVELRCDPISGHTALYWYRQSLGQGLEFLIYFQGNSAPDKSGLPSDRFSAERTGGSVSTLTIQRTQQEDSAVYLCASSYGTGSGYNEQFFGPGTRLTVL.

The CDR3: CASSVAAGSSYNEQFF. Written as DNA, the CDR3 is TGCGCCAGCAGCGTAGCGGCCGGAAGCTCCTACAATGAGCAGTTCTTC. The rearrangement joins TRBV5-1 to TRBJ2-1; a possible D gene is TRBD2 (6 bases). In germline, CDR1 is SGHRS, CDR2 YFSETQ. This CDR3 is 16 amino acids long. Trimming took off 4 bases at V and 0 bases at J, with 14 bases between the two ends.

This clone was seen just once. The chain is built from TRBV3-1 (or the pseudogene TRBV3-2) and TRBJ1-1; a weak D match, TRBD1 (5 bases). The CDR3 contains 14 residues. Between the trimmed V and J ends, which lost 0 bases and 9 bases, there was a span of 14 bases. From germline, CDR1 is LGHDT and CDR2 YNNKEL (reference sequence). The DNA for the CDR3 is TGTGCCAGCAGCCAAGATTTGTCAGGGAGGCAAGCTTTCTTT. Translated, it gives CASSQDLSGRQAFF.

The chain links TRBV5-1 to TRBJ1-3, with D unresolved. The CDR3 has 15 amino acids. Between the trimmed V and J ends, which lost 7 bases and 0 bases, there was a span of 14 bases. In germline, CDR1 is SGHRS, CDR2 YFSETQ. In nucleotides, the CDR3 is TGCGCCAGCGCCGTGTCGAGTAACTCTGGAAACACCATATATTTT. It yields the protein CASAVSSNSGNTIYF.

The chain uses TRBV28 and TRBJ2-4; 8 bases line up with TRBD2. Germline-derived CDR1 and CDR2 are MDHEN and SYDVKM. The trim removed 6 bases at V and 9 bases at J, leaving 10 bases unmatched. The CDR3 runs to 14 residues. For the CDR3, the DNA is TGTGCCAGCAGCGGGAGCGGGAGTGGAGGCATTCAGTACTTC. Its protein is CASSGSGSGGIQYF.

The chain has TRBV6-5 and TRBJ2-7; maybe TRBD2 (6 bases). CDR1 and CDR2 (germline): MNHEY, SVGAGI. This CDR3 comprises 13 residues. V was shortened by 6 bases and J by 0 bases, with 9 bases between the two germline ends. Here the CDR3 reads CASRAGSSYEQYF. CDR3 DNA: TGTGCCAGCAGGGCGGGAAGCTCCTACGAGCAGTACTTC.

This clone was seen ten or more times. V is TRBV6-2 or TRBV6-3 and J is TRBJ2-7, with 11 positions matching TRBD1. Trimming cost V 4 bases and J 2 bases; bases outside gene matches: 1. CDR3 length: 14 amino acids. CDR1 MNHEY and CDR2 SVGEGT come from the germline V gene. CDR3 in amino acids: CASSSGQGAYEQYF. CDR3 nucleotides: TGTGCCAGCAGTTCGGGACAGGGGGCCTACGAGCAGTACTTC.

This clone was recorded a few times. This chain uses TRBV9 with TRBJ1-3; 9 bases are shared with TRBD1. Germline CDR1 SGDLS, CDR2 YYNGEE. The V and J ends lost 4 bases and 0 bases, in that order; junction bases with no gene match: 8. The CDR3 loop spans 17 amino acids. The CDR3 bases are TGTGCCAGCAGCCCTACAGGGGGCCTCCTCTCTGGAAACACCATATATTTT. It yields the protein CASSPTGGLLSGNTIYF.

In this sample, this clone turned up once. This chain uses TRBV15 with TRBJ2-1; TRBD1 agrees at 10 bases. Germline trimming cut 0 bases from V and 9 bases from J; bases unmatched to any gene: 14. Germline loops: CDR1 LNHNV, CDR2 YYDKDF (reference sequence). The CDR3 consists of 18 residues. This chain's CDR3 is CATSRDFVRQGASAEQFF. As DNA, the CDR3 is TGTGCCACCAGCAGAGATTTCGTGCGACAGGGGGCTTCGGCTGAGCAGTTCTTC.

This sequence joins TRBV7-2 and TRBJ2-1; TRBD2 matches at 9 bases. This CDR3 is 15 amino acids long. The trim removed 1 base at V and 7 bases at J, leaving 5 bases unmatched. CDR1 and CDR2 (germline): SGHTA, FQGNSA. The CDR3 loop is CASSLEIAGVNEQFF. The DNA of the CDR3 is TGTGCCAGCAGCTTAGAGATAGCGGGGGTTAATGAGCAGTTCTTC.

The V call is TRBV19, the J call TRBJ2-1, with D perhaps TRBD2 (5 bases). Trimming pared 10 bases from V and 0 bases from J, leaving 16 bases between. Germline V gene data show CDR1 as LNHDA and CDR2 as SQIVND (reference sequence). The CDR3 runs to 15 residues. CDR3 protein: CATPSSKSSYNEQFF. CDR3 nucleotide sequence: TGTGCCACCCCATCTAGCAAAAGCTCCTACAATGAGCAGTTCTTC.

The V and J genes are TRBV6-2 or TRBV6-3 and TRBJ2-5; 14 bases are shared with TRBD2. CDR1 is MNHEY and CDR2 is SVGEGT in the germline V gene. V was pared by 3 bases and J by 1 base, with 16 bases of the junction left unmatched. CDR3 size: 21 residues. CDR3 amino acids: CASSYQTGTSGSREPQETQYF. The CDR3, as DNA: TGTGCCAGCAGTTATCAGACCGGGACTAGCGGGAGCCGTGAACCCCAAGAGACCCAGTACTTC.

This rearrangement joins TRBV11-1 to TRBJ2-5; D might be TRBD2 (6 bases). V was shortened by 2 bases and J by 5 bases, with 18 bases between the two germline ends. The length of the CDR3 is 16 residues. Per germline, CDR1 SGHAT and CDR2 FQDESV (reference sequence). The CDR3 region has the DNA TGTGCCAGCAGCTTATTTAGCGGCGGGATCTCGGAGACCCAGTACTTC. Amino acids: CASSLFSGGISETQYF.

The CDR3 DNA follows: TGTGCCAGCAGGATTTTAGCGGGAGGTTCGGACGAGCAGTACTTC. It yields the protein CASRILAGGSDEQYF. V and J are TRBV28 and TRBJ2-7; 10 bases are shared with TRBD2. Trimming at V came to 6 bases and at J to 5 bases, leaving 10 bases not matched to a gene. Per germline, CDR1 MDHEN and CDR2 SYDVKM. CDR3 length equals 15 residues.

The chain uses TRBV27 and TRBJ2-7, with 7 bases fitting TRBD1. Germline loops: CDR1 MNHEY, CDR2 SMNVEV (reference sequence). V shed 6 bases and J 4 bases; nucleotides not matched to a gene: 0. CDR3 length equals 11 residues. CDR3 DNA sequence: TGTGCCAGCAGCAGGGGGTACGAGCAGTACTTC. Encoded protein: CASSRGYEQYF.

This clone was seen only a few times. For the CDR3, the DNA is TGTGCCAGCCTTATAAACAGGAACACTGAAGCTTTCTTT. Protein sequence: CASLINRNTEAFF. The chain carries TRBV7-9 and TRBJ1-1; D is uncertain. Germline lookup yields CDR1 SEHNR and CDR2 FQNEAQ (reference sequence). V lost 8 bases and J lost 1, with 11 bases in between. The CDR3 has 13 residues.

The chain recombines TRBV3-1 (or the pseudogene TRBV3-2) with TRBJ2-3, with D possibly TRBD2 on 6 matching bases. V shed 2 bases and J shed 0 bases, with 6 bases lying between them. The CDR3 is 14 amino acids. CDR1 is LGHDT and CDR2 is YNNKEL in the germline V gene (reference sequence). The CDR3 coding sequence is TGTGCCAGCAGCCAAAGCGGGAGCACAGATACGCAGTATTTT. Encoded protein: CASSQSGSTDTQYF.

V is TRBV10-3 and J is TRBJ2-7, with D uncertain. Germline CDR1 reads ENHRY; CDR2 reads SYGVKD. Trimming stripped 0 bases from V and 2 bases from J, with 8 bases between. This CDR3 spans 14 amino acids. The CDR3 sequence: CAISESLRAYEQYF. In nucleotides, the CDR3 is TGTGCCATCAGTGAGTCACTTCGGGCCTACGAGCAGTACTTC.

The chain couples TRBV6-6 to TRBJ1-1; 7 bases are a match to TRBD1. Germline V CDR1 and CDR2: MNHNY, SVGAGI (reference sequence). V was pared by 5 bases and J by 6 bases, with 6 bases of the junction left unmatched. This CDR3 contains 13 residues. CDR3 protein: CASSRDRDAEAFF. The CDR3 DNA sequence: TGTGCCAGCAGTCGAGACAGGGACGCTGAAGCTTTCTTT.